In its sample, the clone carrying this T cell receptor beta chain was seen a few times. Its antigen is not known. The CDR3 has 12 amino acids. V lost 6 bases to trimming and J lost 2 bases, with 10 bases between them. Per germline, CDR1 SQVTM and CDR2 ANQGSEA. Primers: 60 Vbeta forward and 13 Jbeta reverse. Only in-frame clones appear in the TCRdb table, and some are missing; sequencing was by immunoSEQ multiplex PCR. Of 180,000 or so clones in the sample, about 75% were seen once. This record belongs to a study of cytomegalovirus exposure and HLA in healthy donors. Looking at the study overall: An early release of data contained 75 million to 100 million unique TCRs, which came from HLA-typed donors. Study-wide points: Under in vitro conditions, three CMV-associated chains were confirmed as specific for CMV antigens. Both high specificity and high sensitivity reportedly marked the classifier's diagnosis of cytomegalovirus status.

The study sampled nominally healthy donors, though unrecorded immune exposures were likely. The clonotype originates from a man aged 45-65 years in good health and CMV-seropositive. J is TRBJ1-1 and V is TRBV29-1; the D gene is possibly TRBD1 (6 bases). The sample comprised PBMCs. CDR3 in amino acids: CSVGGGNTEAFF. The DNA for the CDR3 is TGCAGCGTAGGGGGGGGAAACACTGAAGCTTTCTTT.